In its sample, the clone carrying this TCR beta chain was seen once. What it binds is unknown. This entry is derived from a study of cytomegalovirus exposure and HLA in healthy donors. Overall study: Of roughly 400 genotyped donors, 70% to 85% clustered with self-reported Caucasian donors. The study, taken as a whole, reports: In a later analysis, a missense DCLRE1C variant was linked to TCR beta V- and J-gene trimming. Reportedly, TCR beta sequences accurately predicted HLA-A and HLA-B alleles in most subjects.

With 60 Vbeta and 13 Jbeta primers, the PCR was carried out. The protocol was immunoSEQ multiplex PCR, while the TCRdb copy is restricted to in-frame clones and leaves out a portion. The top ten hold roughly 4.3% of the sample, which has some 150,000 clones, about four fifths seen once. Trimming stripped 6 bases from V and 0 bases from J, with 11 bases between. In germline, CDR1 is MDHEN, CDR2 SYDVKM. The CDR3 runs to 15 residues. The TCR originated in a woman aged 40 to 50 in good health and CMV-seropositive. The rearrangement joins TRBV28 to TRBJ1-4, with no clear D. Sequencing was done on a sample of PBMCs. CDR3 loop: CASSFSVPTNEKLFF. The CDR3 nucleotides read TGTGCCAGCAGCTTTTCAGTGCCAACTAATGAAAAACTGTTTTTT.